What follows describes a single T cell receptor beta chain. The target antigen is unknown. The data derive from a study of OX40 agonist ivuxolimab in advanced cancers. Study overall: Subjects had a mean age of about 65 years, with a range of roughly 20 to 80; approximately 83% were male. Partial responses were seen in three patients, one with hepatocellular carcinoma and two with cutaneous melanoma. Study observations and caveats: Some patients without response likewise showed low normalized clonal expansion.

TCRdb's table, derived via immunoSEQ multiplex PCR, lists solely in-frame clones and lacks some. There are some 57,000 clones in the sample; 90% occur only once, and about 5% lies in the top ten. Patients were ruled out by autoimmune disease history or systemic immunosuppression. The CDR3 has 17 amino acids. Germline V gene sequence: CDR1 MGHDK, CDR2 SYGVNS. V shed 3 bases and J shed 5 bases, with 17 bases lying between them. The sample consisted of CD4+ or CD8+ T cells sorted from blood, taken in a trial of the OX40 agonist ivuxolimab. The J gene is TRBJ1-6, the V gene TRBV25-1; unclear D gene. The clonotype originates from an adult with an advanced solid tumor such as melanoma, head and neck, liver or kidney cancer. The DNA for the CDR3 is TGTGCCAGCAGTGATTCTGGGGTACGGGGAGATAATTCACCCCTCCACTTT. It specifies CASSDSGVRGDNSPLHF. Full variable domain (rest looked up from reference TRBV25-1 and TRBJ1-6): EADIYQTPRYLVIGTGKKITLECSQTMGHDKMYWYQQDPGMELHLIHYSYGVNSTEKGDLSSESTVSRIRTEHFPLTLESARPSHTSQYLCASSDSGVRGDNSPLHFGNGTRLTVT.